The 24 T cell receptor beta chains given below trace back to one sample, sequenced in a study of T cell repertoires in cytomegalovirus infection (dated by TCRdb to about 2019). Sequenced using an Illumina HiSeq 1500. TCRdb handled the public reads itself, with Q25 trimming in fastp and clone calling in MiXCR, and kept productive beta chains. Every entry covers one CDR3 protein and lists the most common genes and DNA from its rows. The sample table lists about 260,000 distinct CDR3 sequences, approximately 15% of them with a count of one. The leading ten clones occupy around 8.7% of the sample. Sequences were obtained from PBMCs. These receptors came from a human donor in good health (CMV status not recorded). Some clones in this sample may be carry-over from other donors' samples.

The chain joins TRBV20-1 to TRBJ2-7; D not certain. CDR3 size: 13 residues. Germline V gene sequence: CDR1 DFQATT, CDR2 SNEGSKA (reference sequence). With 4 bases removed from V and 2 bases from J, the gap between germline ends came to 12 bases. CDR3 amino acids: CSANGVIPYEQYF. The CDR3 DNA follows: TGCAGTGCTAATGGGGTTATCCCCTACGAGCAGTACTTC.

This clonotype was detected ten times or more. The CDR3 DNA sequence: TGTGCCAGCAGCCGCAGGGAAACTGGAAACACCATATATTTT. Its protein product is CASSRRETGNTIYF. The V and J genes are TRBV7-2 and TRBJ1-3, with D tentatively TRBD1 (5 bases). The V gene's germline CDR1 is SGHTA and CDR2 FQGNSA. The V gene lost 5 bases and the J gene lost 2 bases, with 10 bases spanning the gap. The CDR3 is 14 amino acids.

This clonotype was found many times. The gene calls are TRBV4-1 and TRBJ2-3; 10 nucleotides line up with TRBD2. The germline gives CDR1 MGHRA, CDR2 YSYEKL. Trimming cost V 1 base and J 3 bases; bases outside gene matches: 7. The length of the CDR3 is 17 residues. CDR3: CASSQVPSGGATDTQYF. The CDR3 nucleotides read TGCGCCAGCAGCCAAGTCCCCAGCGGGGGGGCAACAGATACGCAGTATTTT.

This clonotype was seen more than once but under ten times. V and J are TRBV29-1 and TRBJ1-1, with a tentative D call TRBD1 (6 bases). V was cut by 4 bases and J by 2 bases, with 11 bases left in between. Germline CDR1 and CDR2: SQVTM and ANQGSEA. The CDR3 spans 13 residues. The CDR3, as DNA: TGCAGCGTTGCTCTGGGGGCCAACACTGAAGCTTTCTTT. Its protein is CSVALGANTEAFF. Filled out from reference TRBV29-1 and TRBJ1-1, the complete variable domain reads SAVISQKPSRDICQRGTSLTIQCQVDSQVTMMFWYRQQPGQSLTLIATANQGSEATYESGFVIDKFPISRPNLTFSTLTVSNMSPEDSSIYLCSVALGANTEAFFGQGTRLTVV.

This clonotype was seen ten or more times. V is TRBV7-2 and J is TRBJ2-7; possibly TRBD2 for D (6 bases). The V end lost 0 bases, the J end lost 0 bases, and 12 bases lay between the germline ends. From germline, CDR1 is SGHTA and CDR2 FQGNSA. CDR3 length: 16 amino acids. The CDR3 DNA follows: TGTGCCAGCAGCTTAGCCCTGGGGACTGTCTCCTACGAGCAGTACTTC. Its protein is CASSLALGTVSYEQYF. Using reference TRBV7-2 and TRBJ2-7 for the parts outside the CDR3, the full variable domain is GAGVSQSPSNKVTEKGKDVELRCDPISGHTALYWYRQSLGQGLEFLIYFQGNSAPDKSGLPSDRFSAERTGGSVSTLTIQRTQQEDSAVYLCASSLALGTVSYEQYFGPGTRLTVT.

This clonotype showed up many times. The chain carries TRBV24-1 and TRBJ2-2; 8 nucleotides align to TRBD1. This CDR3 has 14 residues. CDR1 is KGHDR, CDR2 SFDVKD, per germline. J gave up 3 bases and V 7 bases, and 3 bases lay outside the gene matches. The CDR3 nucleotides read TGTGCCACCAGGGGACAGGAAGACACCGGGGAGCTGTTTTTT. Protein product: CATRGQEDTGELFF.

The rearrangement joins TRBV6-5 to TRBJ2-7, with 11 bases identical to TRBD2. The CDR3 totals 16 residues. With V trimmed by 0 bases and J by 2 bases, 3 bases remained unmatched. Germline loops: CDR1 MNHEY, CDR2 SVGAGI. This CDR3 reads CASSYSGSGGAYEQYF. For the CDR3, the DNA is TGTGCCAGCAGTTACTCGGGTAGCGGGGGGGCCTACGAGCAGTACTTC.

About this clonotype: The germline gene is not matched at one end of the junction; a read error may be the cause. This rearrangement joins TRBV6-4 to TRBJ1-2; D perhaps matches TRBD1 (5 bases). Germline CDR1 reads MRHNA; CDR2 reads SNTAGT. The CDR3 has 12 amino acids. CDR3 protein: CASSSGGYVYTF. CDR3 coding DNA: TGTGCCAGCAGCTCCGGGGGATATGTCTACACCTTC.

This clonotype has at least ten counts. Here the CDR3 reads CASSQGGSRTSTNEQFF. The CDR3 region has the DNA TGCGCCAGCAGCCAAGGAGGGAGCAGGACTAGCACCAATGAGCAGTTCTTC. The chain couples TRBV4-1 to TRBJ2-1; 8 positions agree with TRBD2. The CDR3 consists of 17 residues. Germline V gene lookup returns CDR1 MGHRA and CDR2 YSYEKL. V shed 1 base, J shed 6 bases, and the junction held 11 bases outside the gene matches.

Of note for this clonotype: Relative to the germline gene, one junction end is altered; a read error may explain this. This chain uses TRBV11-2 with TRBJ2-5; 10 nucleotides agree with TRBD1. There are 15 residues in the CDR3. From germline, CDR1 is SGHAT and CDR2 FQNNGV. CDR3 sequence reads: CASSPGQGEQVTQYF. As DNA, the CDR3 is TGTGCCAGCAGCCCAGGACAGGGGGAACAAGTGACCCAGTACTTC.

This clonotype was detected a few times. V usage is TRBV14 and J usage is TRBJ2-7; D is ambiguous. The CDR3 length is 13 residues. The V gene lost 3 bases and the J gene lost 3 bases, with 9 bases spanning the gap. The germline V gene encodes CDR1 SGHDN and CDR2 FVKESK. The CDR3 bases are TGTGCCAGCAGCCAGCTTGCCCGCTACGAGCAGTACTTC. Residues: CASSQLARYEQYF. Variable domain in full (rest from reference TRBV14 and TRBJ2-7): EAGVTQFPSHSVIEKGQTVTLRCDPISGHDNLYWYRRVMGKEIKFLLHFVKESKQDESGMPNNRFLAERTGGTYSTLKVQPAELEDSGVYFCASSQLARYEQYFGPGTRLTVT.

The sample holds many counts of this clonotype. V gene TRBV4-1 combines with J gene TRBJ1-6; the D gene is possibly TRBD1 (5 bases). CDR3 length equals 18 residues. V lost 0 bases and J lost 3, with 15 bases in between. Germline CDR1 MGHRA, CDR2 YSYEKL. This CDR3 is CASSQEGEGWNYNSPLHF. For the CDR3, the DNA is TGCGCCAGCAGCCAAGAGGGCGAGGGGTGGAACTATAATTCACCCCTCCACTTT.

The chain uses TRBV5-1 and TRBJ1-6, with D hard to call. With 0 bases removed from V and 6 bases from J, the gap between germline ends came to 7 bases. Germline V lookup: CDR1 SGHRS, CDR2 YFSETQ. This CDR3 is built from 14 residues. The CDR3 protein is CASSLGELNSPLHF. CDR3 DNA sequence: TGCGCCAGCAGCTTGGGGGAGCTTAATTCACCCCTCCACTTT.

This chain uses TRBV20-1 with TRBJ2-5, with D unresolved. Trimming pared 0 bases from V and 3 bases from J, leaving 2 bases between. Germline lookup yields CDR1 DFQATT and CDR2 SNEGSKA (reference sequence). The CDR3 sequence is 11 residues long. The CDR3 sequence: CSARDEETQYF. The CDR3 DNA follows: TGCAGTGCTAGAGACGAAGAGACCCAGTACTTC.

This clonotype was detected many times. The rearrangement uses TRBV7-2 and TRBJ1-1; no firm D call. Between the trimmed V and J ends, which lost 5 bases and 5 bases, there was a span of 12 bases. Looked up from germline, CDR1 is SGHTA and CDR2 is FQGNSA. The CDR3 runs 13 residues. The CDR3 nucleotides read TGTGCCAGCAGCCCTCCCTGGGAAACTGAAGCTTTCTTT. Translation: CASSPPWETEAFF.

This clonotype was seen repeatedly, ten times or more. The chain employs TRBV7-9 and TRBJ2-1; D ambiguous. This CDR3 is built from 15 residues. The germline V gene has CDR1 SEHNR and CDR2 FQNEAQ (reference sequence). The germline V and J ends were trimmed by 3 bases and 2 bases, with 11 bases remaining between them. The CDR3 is CASSLLRETYNEQFF. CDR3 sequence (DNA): TGTGCCAGCAGCTTGCTAAGGGAAACCTACAATGAGCAGTTCTTC. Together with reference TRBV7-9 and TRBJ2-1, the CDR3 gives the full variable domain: DTGVSQNPRHKITKRGQNVTFRCDPISEHNRLYWYRQTLGQGPEFLTYFQNEAQLEKSRLLSDRFSAERPKGSFSTLEIQRTEQGDSAMYLCASSLLRETYNEQFFGPGTRLTVL.

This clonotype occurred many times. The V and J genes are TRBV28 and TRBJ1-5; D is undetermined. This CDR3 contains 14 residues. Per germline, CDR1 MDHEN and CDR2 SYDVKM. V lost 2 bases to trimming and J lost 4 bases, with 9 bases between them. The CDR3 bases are TGTGCCAGCAGTTTAAACGTGGTGAATCAGCCCCAGCATTTT. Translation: CASSLNVVNQPQHF. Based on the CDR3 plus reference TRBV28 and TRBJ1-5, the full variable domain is DVKVTQSSRYLVKRTGEKVFLECVQDMDHENMFWYRQDPGLGLRLIYFSYDVKMKEKGDIPEGYSVSREKKERFSLILESASTNQTSMYLCASSLNVVNQPQHFGDGTRLSIL.

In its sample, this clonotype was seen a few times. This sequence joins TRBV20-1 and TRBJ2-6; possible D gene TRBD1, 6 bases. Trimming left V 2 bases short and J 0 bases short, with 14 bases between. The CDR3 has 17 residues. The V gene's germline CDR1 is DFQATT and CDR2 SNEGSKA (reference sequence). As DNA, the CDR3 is TGCAGTGCTAGATCCCGGGACATCAACTCTGGGGCCAACGTCCTGACTTTC. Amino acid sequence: CSARSRDINSGANVLTF.

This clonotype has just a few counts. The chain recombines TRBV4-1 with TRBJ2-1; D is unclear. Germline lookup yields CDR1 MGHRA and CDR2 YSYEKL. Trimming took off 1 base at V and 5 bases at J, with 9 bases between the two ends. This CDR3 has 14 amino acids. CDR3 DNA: TGCGCCAGCAGCCAAGGGCCGAGAAACAATGAGCAGTTCTTC. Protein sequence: CASSQGPRNNEQFF.

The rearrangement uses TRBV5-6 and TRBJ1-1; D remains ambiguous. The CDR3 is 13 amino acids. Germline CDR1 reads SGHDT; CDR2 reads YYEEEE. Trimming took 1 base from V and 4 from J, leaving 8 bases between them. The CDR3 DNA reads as TGTGCCAGCAGCTTGTCGGTTGCCACTGAAGCTTTCTTT. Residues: CASSLSVATEAFF.

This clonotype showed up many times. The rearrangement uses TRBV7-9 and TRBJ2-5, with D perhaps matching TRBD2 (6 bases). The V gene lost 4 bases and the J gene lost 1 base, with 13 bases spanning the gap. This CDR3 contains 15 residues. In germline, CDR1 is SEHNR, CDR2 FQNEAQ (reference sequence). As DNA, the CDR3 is TGTGCCAGCAGCTATAGCGGACTGCTCCAAGAGACCCAGTACTTC. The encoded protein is CASSYSGLLQETQYF.

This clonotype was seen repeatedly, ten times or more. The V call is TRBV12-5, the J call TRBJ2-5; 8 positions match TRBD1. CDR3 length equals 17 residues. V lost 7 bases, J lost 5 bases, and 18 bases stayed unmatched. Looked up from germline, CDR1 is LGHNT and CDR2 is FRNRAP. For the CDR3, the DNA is TGTGCTAGTGTCCCCGGAGGGACAGGCCCAGTGGGGGAGACCCAGTACTTC. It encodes CASVPGGTGPVGETQYF.

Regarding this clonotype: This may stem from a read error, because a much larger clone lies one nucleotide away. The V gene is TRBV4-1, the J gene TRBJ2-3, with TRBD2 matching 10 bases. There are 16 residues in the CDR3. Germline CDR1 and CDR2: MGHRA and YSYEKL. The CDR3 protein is CAGSQELAGATDTQYF. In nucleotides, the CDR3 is TGCGCCGGCAGCCAAGAGCTAGCGGGGGCCACAGATACGCAGTATTTT.

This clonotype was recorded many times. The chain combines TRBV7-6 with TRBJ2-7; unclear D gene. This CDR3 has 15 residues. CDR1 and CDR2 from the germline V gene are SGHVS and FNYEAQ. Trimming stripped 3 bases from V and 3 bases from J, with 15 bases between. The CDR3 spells CASSFGQASLYEQYF. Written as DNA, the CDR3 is TGTGCCAGCAGCTTCGGTCAAGCGTCCCTCTACGAGCAGTACTTC.